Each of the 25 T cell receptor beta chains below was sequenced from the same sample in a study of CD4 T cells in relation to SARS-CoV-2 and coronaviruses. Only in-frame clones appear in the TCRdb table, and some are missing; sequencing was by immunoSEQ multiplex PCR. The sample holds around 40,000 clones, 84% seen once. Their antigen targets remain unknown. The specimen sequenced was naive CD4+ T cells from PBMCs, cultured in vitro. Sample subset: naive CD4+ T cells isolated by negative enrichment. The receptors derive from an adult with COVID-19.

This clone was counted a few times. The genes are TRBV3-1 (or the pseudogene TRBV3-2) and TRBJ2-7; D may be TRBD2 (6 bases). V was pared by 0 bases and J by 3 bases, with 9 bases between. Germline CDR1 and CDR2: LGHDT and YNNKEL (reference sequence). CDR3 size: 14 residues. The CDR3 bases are TGTGCCAGCAGCCAAGATGGAGGGAGCTACGAGCAGTACTTC. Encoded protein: CASSQDGGSYEQYF.

The CDR3 loop reads CASSPQIYTEAFF. DNA for the CDR3: TGTGCCAGCTCACCACAGATCTACACTGAAGCTTTCTTT. The chain uses TRBV18 and TRBJ1-1; D is unresolved. V was clipped by 1 base and J by 3 bases, with 6 bases between them. Germline CDR1 and CDR2: KGHSH and LQKENI. CDR3 length: 13 amino acids.

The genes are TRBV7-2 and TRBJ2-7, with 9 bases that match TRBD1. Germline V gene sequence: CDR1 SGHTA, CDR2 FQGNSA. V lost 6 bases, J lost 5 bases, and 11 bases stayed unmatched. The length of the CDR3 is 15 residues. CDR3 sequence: CASSHARDRVNEQYF. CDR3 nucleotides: TGTGCCAGCAGTCATGCCCGGGACAGGGTGAACGAGCAGTACTTC. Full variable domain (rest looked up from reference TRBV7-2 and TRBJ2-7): GAGVSQSPSNKVTEKGKDVELRCDPISGHTALYWYRQSLGQGLEFLIYFQGNSAPDKSGLPSDRFSAERTGGSVSTLTIQRTQQEDSAVYLCASSHARDRVNEQYFGPGTRLTVT.

CDR3: CASSLSGVRNSPLHF. CDR3 in DNA: TGTGCCAGCAGTTTATCGGGGGTTCGTAATTCACCCCTCCACTTT. The rearrangement links TRBV28 to TRBJ1-6; a weak D match, TRBD1 (5 bases). Germline CDR1 reads MDHEN; CDR2 reads SYDVKM. This CDR3 region has 15 residues. Trimming shortened V by 1 base and J by 6 bases, and 10 bases separated the two germline ends.

The CDR3 here is CASSIDSGGNGYTF. CDR3 nucleotide sequence: TGTGCCAGTAGTATAGATTCCGGGGGCAATGGCTACACCTTC. The chain employs TRBV19 and TRBJ1-2; tentatively, D is TRBD1 (6 bases). V was shortened by 0 bases and J by 6 bases, with 11 bases between the two germline ends. This CDR3 contains 14 residues. The V gene's germline CDR1 is LNHDA and CDR2 SQIVND (reference sequence).

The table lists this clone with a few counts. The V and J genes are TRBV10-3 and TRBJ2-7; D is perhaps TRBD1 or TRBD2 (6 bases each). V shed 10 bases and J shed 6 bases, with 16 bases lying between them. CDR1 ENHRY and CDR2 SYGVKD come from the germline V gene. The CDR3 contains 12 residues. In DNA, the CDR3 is TGTGCCAGCGGGACACAACCTCCCGAGCAGTACTTC. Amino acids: CASGTQPPEQYF.

As DNA, the CDR3 is TGTGCCAGCTCAGAGTTAGCTAGCGGGAGCTACGAGCAGTACTTC. Translated, it gives CASSELASGSYEQYF. V usage is TRBV18 and J usage is TRBJ2-7; 10 nucleotides line up with TRBD2. In germline, CDR1 is KGHSH, CDR2 LQKENI. V was pared by 5 bases and J by 3 bases, with 7 bases of the junction left unmatched. The length of the CDR3 is 15 residues.

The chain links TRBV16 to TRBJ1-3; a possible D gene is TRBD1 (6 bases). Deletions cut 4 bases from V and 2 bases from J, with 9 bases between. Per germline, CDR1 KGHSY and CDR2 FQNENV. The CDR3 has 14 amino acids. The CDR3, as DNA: TGTGCCAGCAGCCTACAGGGCCCTGGAAACACCATATATTTT. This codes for CASSLQGPGNTIYF. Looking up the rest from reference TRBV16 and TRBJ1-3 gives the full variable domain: GEEVAQTPKHLVRGEGQKAKLYCAPIKGHSYVFWYQQVLKNEFKFLISFQNENVFDETGMPKERFSAKCLPNSPCSLEIQATKLEDSAVYFCASSLQGPGNTIYFGEGSWLTVV.

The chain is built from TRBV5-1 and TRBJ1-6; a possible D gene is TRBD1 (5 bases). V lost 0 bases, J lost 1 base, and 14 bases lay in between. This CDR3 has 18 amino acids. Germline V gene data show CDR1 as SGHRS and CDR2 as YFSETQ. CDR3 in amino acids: CASSLVGTTRSYNSPLHF. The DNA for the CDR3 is TGCGCCAGCAGCTTGGTAGGGACCACAAGGTCCTATAATTCACCCCTCCACTTT. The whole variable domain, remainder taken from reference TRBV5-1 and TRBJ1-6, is KAGVTQTPRYLIKTRGQQVTLSCSPISGHRSVSWYQQTPGQGLQFLFEYFSETQRNKGNFPGRFSGRQFSNSRSEMNVSTLELGDSALYLCASSLVGTTRSYNSPLHFGNGTRLTVT.

CDR3 DNA sequence: TGTGCTAGTGGTCCCGGGACGGACTCTGGGGCCAACGTCCTGACTTTC. Translating it yields CASGPGTDSGANVLTF. This sequence joins TRBV12-5 and TRBJ2-6, with D possibly being TRBD1 or TRBD2 (5 bases each). V lost 5 bases and J 0 bases, leaving 11 bases between the germline ends. This CDR3 has 16 amino acids. In germline, CDR1 is LGHNT, CDR2 FRNRAP.

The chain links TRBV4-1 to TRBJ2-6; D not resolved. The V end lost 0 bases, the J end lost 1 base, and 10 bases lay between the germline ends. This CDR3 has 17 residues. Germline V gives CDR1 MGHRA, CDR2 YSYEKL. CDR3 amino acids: CASSQDMVVSGANVLTF. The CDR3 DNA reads TGCGCCAGCAGCCAAGACATGGTTGTATCTGGGGCCAACGTCCTGACTTTC.

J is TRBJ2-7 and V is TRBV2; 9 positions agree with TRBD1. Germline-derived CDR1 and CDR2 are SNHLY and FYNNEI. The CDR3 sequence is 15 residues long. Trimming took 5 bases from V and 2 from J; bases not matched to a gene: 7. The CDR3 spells CASSSIGTGPYEQYF. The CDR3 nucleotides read TGTGCCAGCAGTTCGATCGGGACAGGGCCCTACGAGCAGTACTTC.

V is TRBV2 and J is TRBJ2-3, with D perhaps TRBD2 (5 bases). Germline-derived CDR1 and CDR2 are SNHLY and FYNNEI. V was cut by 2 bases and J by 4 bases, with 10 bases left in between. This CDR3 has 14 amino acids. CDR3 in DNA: TGTGCCAGCAGTGAACCGCTAGCTGCAGATACGCAGTATTTT. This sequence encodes CASSEPLAADTQYF.

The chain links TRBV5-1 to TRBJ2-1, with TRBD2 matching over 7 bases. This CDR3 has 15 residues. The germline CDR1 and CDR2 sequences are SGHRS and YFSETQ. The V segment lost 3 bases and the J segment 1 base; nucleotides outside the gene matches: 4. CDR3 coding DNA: TGCGCCAGCAGCTCCTCTAGCGGTTCCTACAATGAGCAGTTCTTC. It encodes CASSSSSGSYNEQFF. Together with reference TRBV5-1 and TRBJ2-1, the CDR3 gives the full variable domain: KAGVTQTPRYLIKTRGQQVTLSCSPISGHRSVSWYQQTPGQGLQFLFEYFSETQRNKGNFPGRFSGRQFSNSRSEMNVSTLELGDSALYLCASSSSSGSYNEQFFGPGTRLTVL.

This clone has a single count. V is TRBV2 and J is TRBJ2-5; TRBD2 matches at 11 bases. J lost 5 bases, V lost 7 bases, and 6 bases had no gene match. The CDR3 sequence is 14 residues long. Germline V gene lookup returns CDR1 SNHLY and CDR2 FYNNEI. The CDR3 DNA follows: TGTGCCAGCATTTTACTAGCGGGAGCTGAGACCCAGTACTTC. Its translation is CASILLAGAETQYF.

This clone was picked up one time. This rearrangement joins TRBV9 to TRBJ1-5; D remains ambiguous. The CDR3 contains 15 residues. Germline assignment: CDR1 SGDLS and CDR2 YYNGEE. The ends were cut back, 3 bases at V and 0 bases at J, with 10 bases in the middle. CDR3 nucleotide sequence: TGTGCCAGCAGCGCTCAAGGATATAGCAATCAGCCCCAGCATTTT. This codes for CASSAQGYSNQPQHF.

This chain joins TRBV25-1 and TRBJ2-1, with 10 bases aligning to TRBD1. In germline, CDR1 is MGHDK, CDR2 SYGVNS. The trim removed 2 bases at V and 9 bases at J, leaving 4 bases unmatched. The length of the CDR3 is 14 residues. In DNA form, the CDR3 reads TGTGCCAGCAGTGAACTGGGACAGGGGACTGAGCAGTTCTTC. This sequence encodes CASSELGQGTEQFF.

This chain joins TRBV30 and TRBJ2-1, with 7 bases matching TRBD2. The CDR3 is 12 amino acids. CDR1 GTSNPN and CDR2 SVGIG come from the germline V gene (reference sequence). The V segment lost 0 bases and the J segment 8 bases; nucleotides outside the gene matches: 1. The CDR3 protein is CAWSVAGHEQFF. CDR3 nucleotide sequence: TGTGCCTGGAGTGTAGCGGGACATGAGCAGTTCTTC.

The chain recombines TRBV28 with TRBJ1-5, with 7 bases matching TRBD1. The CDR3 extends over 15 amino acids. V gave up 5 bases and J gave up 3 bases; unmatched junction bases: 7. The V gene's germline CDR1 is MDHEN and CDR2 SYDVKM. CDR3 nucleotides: TGTGCCAGCAGTCCCTATGGGACAGCCAATCAGCCCCAGCATTTT. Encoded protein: CASSPYGTANQPQHF.

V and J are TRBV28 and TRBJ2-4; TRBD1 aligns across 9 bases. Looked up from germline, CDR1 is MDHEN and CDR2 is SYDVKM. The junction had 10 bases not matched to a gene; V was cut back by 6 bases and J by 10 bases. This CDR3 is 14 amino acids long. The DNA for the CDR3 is TGTGCCAGCAGCATCGGGACAGGGAGTTATATTCAGTACTTC. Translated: CASSIGTGSYIQYF. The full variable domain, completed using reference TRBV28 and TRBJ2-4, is DVKVTQSSRYLVKRTGEKVFLECVQDMDHENMFWYRQDPGLGLRLIYFSYDVKMKEKGDIPEGYSVSREKKERFSLILESASTNQTSMYLCASSIGTGSYIQYFGAGTRLSVL.

The CDR3 reads CASSVTGTGEDTQYF. The CDR3 bases are TGTGCCAGCAGCGTAACCGGGACAGGGGAAGATACGCAGTATTTT. The chain is built from TRBV9 and TRBJ2-3; 10 positions agree with TRBD1. With 1 base clipped from V and 5 bases from J, the junction kept 4 bases outside the gene matches. Germline V gene lookup returns CDR1 SGDLS and CDR2 YYNGEE. This CDR3 has 15 residues.

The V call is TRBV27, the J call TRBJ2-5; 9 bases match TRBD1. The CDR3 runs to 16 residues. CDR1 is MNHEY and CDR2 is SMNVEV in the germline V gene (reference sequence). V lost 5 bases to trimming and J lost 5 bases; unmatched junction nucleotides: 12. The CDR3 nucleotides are TGTGCCAGCAGTCCCGGACAGGGGAGGAGGGACGAGACCCAGTACTTC. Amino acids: CASSPGQGRRDETQYF.

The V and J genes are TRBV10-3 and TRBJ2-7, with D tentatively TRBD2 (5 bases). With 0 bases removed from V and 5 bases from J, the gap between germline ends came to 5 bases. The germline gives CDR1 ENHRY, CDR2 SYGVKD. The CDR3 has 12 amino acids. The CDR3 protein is CAISESRDEQYF. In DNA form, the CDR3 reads TGTGCCATCAGTGAGTCGAGGGACGAGCAGTACTTC.

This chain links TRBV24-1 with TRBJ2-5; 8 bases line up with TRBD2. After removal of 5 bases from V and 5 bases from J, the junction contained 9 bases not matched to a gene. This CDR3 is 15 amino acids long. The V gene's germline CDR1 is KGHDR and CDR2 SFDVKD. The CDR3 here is CATSASGRVKETQYF. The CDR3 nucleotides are TGTGCCACCAGTGCGAGCGGGAGAGTGAAGGAGACCCAGTACTTC.

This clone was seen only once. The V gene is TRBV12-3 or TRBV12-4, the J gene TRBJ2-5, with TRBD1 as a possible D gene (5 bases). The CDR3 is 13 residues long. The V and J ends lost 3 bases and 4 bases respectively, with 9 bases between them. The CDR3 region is CASSFIQGETQYF. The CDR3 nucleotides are TGTGCCAGCAGTTTTATCCAGGGAGAGACCCAGTACTTC.